This T cell receptor beta chain was recovered during a study of PD-1 blockade in classical Hodgkin lymphoma. The length of the CDR3 is 14 residues. In germline, CDR1 is GTSNPN, CDR2 SVGIG (reference sequence). V was clipped by 5 bases and J by 4 bases; unmatched bases: 7. Libraries were prepared by immunoSEQ multiplex PCR; TCRdb keeps only in-frame clonotypes and omits some of them. The sample lists about 41,000 clones, 76% occurring once. Every patient was affected by relapse after autologous stem cell transplantation, while exposure to brentuximab vedotin was not uniform. The chain is built from TRBV30 and TRBJ2-2; 7 bases match TRBD1. The material was peripheral blood mononuclear cells (PBMCs), obtained at baseline. The clonotype comes from a human donor with classical Hodgkin lymphoma. The CDR3 loop reads CAWDRVRGTGELFF. The DNA for the CDR3 is TGTGCCTGGGACAGGGTACGCGGCACCGGGGAGCTGTTTTTT.